The clone carrying this T cell receptor beta chain came up a few times. Profiling that covered TCR beta VDJ and CDR3 relied on genomic DNA as its template. In TCRdb, the reads were re-called with MiXCR into one record per CDR3 protein. The sample shows around 430,000 distinct CDR3 sequences, roughly a third of them seen only once. These data are taken from a study of CD8+CD57+ T cells in acquired aplastic anemia. Patients chosen for sequencing had shown CD8+CD57+ cell expansion by flow cytometry. The blood sampling took place in patients who had so far received no therapy. CDR1 is LGHDT and CDR2 is YNNKEL in the germline V gene (reference sequence). The CDR3 covers 15 residues. V lost 5 bases to trimming and J lost 0 bases, with 14 bases between them.

The origin of this receptor is a human donor with aplastic anemia. This chain uses TRBV3-1 with TRBJ2-7; D might be TRBD1 or TRBD2, each matching 7 bases. Sample: sorted CD4+, CD8+, or CD8+CD57+ T cells (not recorded which) from PBMCs. CDR3 DNA: TGTGCCAGCAGCGGGGGGGACAGCCGCTCCTACGAGCAGTACTTC. Translating it yields CASSGGDSRSYEQYF.